The 14 T cell receptor beta chains below all came from one sample that was sequenced in a study of T cell repertoires in cytomegalovirus infection. TCRdb recomputed calls from the reads with MiXCR, one row per CDR3 protein. The repertoire includes some 590,000 distinct CDR3 sequences, approximately 40% of them detected once, and 48% sits in the top ten. No antigen is known for these receptors. The material sequenced was cultured PBMCs, taken from culture after CMV antigen stimulation. The receptors were sampled from a human donor in good health (CMV status not recorded). Some clones in this sample may be carry-over from other donors' samples.

The gene calls are TRBV7-2 and TRBJ1-1, with unresolved D. The germline V and J ends were trimmed by 3 bases and 7 bases, with 12 bases remaining between them. CDR3 length equals 13 residues. Germline-derived CDR1 and CDR2 are SGHTA and FQGNSA. CDR3 loop: CASSFGAGSEAFF. DNA of the CDR3: TGTGCCAGCAGCTTTGGCGCAGGAAGTGAAGCTTTCTTT.

This clonotype was detected a few times. This sequence joins TRBV12-5 and TRBJ2-1, with TRBD2 matching over 8 bases. From germline, CDR1 is LGHNT and CDR2 FRNRAP. This CDR3 is 14 amino acids long. With 6 bases clipped from V and 10 bases from J, the junction kept 11 bases outside the gene matches. In DNA form, the CDR3 reads TGTGCTAGTGGAGATCCGGCTAGCGGGTCCGAGCAGTTCTTC. Translating it yields CASGDPASGSEQFF.

This clonotype was seen only a few times. V gene TRBV11-2 combines with J gene TRBJ2-4, with TRBD2 as a possible D gene (5 bases). The V gene's germline CDR1 is SGHAT and CDR2 FQNNGV. Trimming cost V 4 bases and J 8 bases, with 24 bases left between them. This CDR3 comprises 17 residues. DNA for the CDR3: TGTGCCAGCAGCTCAACACTTAGGAGGCCCGGGGAGCACATTCAGTACTTC. Residues: CASSSTLRRPGEHIQYF.

The genes are TRBV29-1 and TRBJ2-2; 13 nucleotides line up with TRBD2. V lost 6 bases to trimming and J lost 5 bases; unmatched junction nucleotides: 0. This CDR3 is 13 amino acids long. Per germline, CDR1 SQVTM and CDR2 ANQGSEA. This CDR3 is CSVTSGGTGELFF. CDR3 sequence (DNA): TGCAGCGTGACTAGCGGGGGGACCGGGGAGCTGTTTTTT.

The rearrangement uses TRBV19 and TRBJ2-1, with TRBD2 matching 9 bases. With 5 bases clipped from V and 8 bases from J, the junction kept 1 base outside the gene matches. Germline V CDR1 and CDR2: LNHDA, SQIVND (reference sequence). The CDR3 is made up of 12 amino acids. CDR3 protein: CASSGTSYEQFF. The CDR3, as DNA: TGTGCCAGTAGTGGGACTAGCTATGAGCAGTTCTTC. The full variable domain, in which reference TRBV19 and TRBJ2-1 provide the parts outside the CDR3, is DGGITQSPKYLFRKEGQNVTLSCEQNLNHDAMYWYRQDPGQGLRLIYYSQIVNDFQKGDIAEGYSVSREKKESFPLTVTSAQKNPTAFYLCASSGTSYEQFFGPGTRLTVL.

With respect to this clonotype: A junction end diverges from the germline sequence, so it may reflect a read error. V usage is TRBV7-2 and J usage is TRBJ2-1; no firm D call. The CDR3 runs to 15 residues. CDR1 SGHTA and CDR2 FQGNSA come from the germline V gene. In DNA, the CDR3 is TGTGCCTGCAGCCCTGCGTGGGCCCGGTCCAATGAGCAGTTCTTC. It codes for CACSPAWARSNEQFF.

The chain couples TRBV12-3 or TRBV12-4 to TRBJ2-7; D unresolved. The ends were cut back, 5 bases at V and 3 bases at J, with 14 bases in the middle. This CDR3 is 14 amino acids long. The CDR3 spells CASSPTSPGYEQYF. The CDR3 DNA reads TGTGCCAGCAGTCCCACCTCCCCCGGCTACGAGCAGTACTTC.

V usage is TRBV5-6 and J usage is TRBJ1-5; TRBD1 might be the D (6 bases). V dropped 3 bases and J dropped 4 bases, with 11 bases sitting between them. The CDR3 length is 14 residues. The germline V gene encodes CDR1 SGHDT and CDR2 YYEEEE. For the CDR3, the DNA is TGTGCCAGCAGCTACGGACAGCAAAATCAGCCCCAGCATTTT. Its protein is CASSYGQQNQPQHF.

This clonotype was counted a single time. The rearrangement joins TRBV28 to TRBJ1-4, with TRBD1 as a possible D gene (5 bases). The CDR3 contains 13 residues. V lost 2 bases and J lost 10, with 11 bases in between. Germline lookup yields CDR1 MDHEN and CDR2 SYDVKM. The CDR3 reads CASSLQGPSKLFF. CDR3 DNA sequence: TGTGCCAGCAGTTTACAGGGCCCCTCAAAACTGTTTTTT. Together with reference TRBV28 and TRBJ1-4, the CDR3 gives the full variable domain: DVKVTQSSRYLVKRTGEKVFLECVQDMDHENMFWYRQDPGLGLRLIYFSYDVKMKEKGDIPEGYSVSREKKERFSLILESASTNQTSMYLCASSLQGPSKLFFGSGTQLSVL.

This clonotype has just a few counts. The V and J genes are TRBV6-1 and TRBJ1-5; D ambiguous. CDR3 length: 11 amino acids. The V gene's germline CDR1 is MNHNS and CDR2 SASEGT. Trimming took off 6 bases at V and 5 bases at J, with 5 bases between the two ends. In nucleotides, the CDR3 is TGTGCCAGCAGCAAGTATCAGCCCCAGCATTTT. It translates to CASSKYQPQHF.

The chain combines TRBV29-1 with TRBJ2-1, with 7 bases aligning to TRBD1. This CDR3 has 14 residues. Germline assignment: CDR1 SQVTM and CDR2 ANQGSEA. V was clipped by 5 bases and J by 0 bases; unmatched bases: 4. DNA for the CDR3: TGCAGCGTTCCACAGGGGAGCTCCTACAATGAGCAGTTCTTC. Residues: CSVPQGSSYNEQFF.

The chain employs TRBV6-6 and TRBJ2-1; TRBD2 might be the D (6 bases). The ends were cut back, 0 bases at V and 8 bases at J, with 8 bases in the middle. CDR3 length: 13 residues. The germline CDR1 and CDR2 sequences are MNHNY and SVGAGI (reference sequence). This chain's CDR3 is CASSYSWGDEQFF. The CDR3 DNA reads as TGTGCCAGCAGTTACTCTTGGGGGGATGAGCAGTTCTTC.

There are a few counts of this clonotype. The CDR3: CAISEMQGATRGYTF. The CDR3 region has the DNA TGTGCCATCAGTGAGATGCAGGGAGCTACCCGAGGCTACACCTTC. The chain joins TRBV10-3 to TRBJ1-2; tentatively, D is TRBD1 (5 bases). V lost 2 bases to trimming and J lost 8 bases, with 18 bases between them. This CDR3 region has 15 residues. Germline V gives CDR1 ENHRY, CDR2 SYGVKD.

This rearrangement joins TRBV4-1 to TRBJ2-3, with D possibly TRBD1 on 5 matching bases. The V end lost 1 base, the J end lost 6 bases, and 17 bases lay between the germline ends. Germline assignment: CDR1 MGHRA and CDR2 YSYEKL. The CDR3 spans 16 residues. CDR3 DNA: TGCGCCAGCAGCCAAGGAAGGGGCAGCAGCTTCGATACGCAGTATTTT. Amino acids: CASSQGRGSSFDTQYF.